Presented here are 18 T cell receptor beta chains from one specimen sequenced in a study of CD8+ T cells in alopecia areata. Reverse transcribed after extraction, RNA yielded cDNA as the sequencing template. Profiled with immunoSEQ multiplex PCR; TCRdb holds only in-frame clones, not every one. The sample holds 1,500 to 2,000 clones, and no clone turns up only once. Sample time point: mouse skin at time of skin grafting. The starting material was skin, obtained at week 0. All receptors derive from a C3H/HeJ mouse with alopecia areata. The strain is characterized by the MHC haplotype H2-k.

There are many counts of this clone. The gene symbols are mouse symbols. CDR3 bases read: TGTGCCAGCAGCCAAGATCTGGACAGCTATGCT. The encoded protein is CASSQDLDSYA. The entire CDR3 protein is CASSQDLDSYAEQFF. The chain combines TRBV5 with TRBJ2-1; possibly TRBD1 for D (6 bases). The sequence runs out 4 residues before the end of the CDR3; the remainder is reconstructed from the germline J gene. Trimming pared 0 bases from V and 3 bases from J, leaving 9 bases between. The germline V gene encodes CDR1 LGHNA and CDR2 YNLKQL (reference sequence). This CDR3 is 15 amino acids long.

Judged by abundance, this clone is medium-sized. Genes here carry mouse names. The read terminates 4 residues before the CDR3 end, so the remaining end is supplied by the germline J gene. V usage is TRBV13-3 and J usage is TRBJ2-3; 12 nucleotides line up with TRBD2. V lost 0 bases, J lost 0 bases, and 5 bases stayed unmatched. There are 18 residues in the CDR3. Germline loops: CDR1 NNHDY, CDR2 SYVADS. CDR3 residues: CASSDADWGGASAETLYF. The sequenced CDR3 bases are TGTGCCAGCAGTGATGCAGACTGGGGGGGCGCGAGTGCAGAA.

By frequency in the sample, this clone is large (0.1 to 1%). The gene names given are mouse names. The read finishes 4 residues shy of the CDR3 end, and the germline J gene is used to complete it. The chain uses TRBV5 and TRBJ1-2; D gene unclear. The germline CDR1 and CDR2 sequences are LGHNA and YNLKQL (reference sequence). The CDR3 runs to 11 residues. The CDR3 is CASSQGSDYTF. The sequenced CDR3 bases are TGTGCCAGCAGCCAAGGGTCC.

This clone is labeled as medium-sized (0.01 to 0.1%). The listed genes are named as in mouse. The sequence runs out 3 residues before the end of the CDR3; the remainder is reconstructed from the germline J gene. The chain employs TRBV19 and TRBJ1-6, with a weak D call TRBD1 (6 bases). TRBJ1-6 is noted as an ORF with a role that remains uncertain. Germline CDR1 and CDR2: FNHDT and SITEND (reference sequence). The V and J ends lost 8 bases and 0 bases respectively, with 9 bases between them. The CDR3 totals 14 residues. The covered CDR3 bases are TGTGCCAGTAGGACAGATTCCTATAATTCGCCC. Residues: CASRTDSYNSP. The full CDR3 is CASRTDSYNSPLYF.

Sample share makes this clone medium-sized. Gene names denote mouse genes. The CDR3 is cut off 4 residues early in the read; its end comes from the germline J gene. The chain carries TRBV1 and TRBJ2-1, with 7 nucleotides matching TRBD1. The CDR3 spans 14 residues. J gave up 5 bases and V 4 bases, and 5 bases lay outside the gene matches. Germline V gives CDR1 NSQYPW, CDR2 LRSPGD (reference sequence). The sequenced CDR3 bases are TGCACCTGCAGTGACAGGGGAGGAGATGCT. It translates to CTCSDRGGDA. The whole CDR3 reads CTCSDRGGDAEQFF.

This clone was found many times. Gene and germline names: mouse. This chain's CDR3 is CASSRGTGGYEQYF. The CDR3 DNA, read in part, is TGTGCTAGCAGCAGGGGGACAGGGGGCTAT. The rearrangement uses TRBV29 and TRBJ2-7; 11 bases align to TRBD1. The read halts 4 residues ahead of the CDR3 end, with the missing end drawn from the germline J gene. V shed 6 bases and J 3 bases; nucleotides not matched to a gene: 4. Germline CDR1 and CDR2: MSHET and SYDVDS. CDR3 length: 14 amino acids.

Turning to this clone: The gene names given are mouse names. The read comes to an end 4 residues before the CDR3 does, leaving the germline J gene to fill in the end. J is TRBJ2-1 and V is TRBV31, with 9 nucleotides matching TRBD2. CDR3 length equals 14 residues. The V gene's germline CDR1 is GKSSPN and CDR2 SITVG. CDR3 amino acids: CAWSNGGALAEQFF. CDR3 DNA, as far as it was read: TGTGCCTGGAGTAATGGGGGGGCGCTGGCT.

This clone was counted only a few times. The gene names here belong to mouse. The read ends 4 residues before the CDR3 terminus; that terminus is restored from the germline J gene. This sequence joins TRBV4 and TRBJ2-7, with 9 bases lining up with TRBD2. Looked up from germline, CDR1 is LGHDT and CDR2 is YNNKQL (reference sequence). This CDR3 spans 14 amino acids. V trimming: 4 bases; J trimming: 0 bases; junction bases outside the gene matches: 1. The CDR3 reads CASSSTGGSYEQYF. CDR3 DNA (partial): TGTGCCAGCAGCTCGACTGGGGGCTCCTAT.

This clone came up many times. Any gene name here is a mouse gene name. The read ends 4 residues shy of where the CDR3 ends; the end is completed using the germline J gene. The rearrangement uses TRBV13-2 and TRBJ1-2, with TRBD1 identical over 7 bases. CDR1 is NNHNN, CDR2 SYGAGS, per germline (reference sequence). Trimming cost V 2 bases and J 0 bases; bases outside gene matches: 1. The CDR3 contains 14 residues. The chain's CDR3 is CASGDRGSNSDYTF. Incomplete CDR3 DNA: TGTGCCAGCGGTGACAGGGGGTCAAACTCC.

This clone was found a few times. The germline and genes are mouse ones. The read is 4 residues too short to cover the CDR3 end, so that end is filled in from the germline J gene. This sequence joins TRBV31 and TRBJ2-4, with TRBD2 matching over 8 bases. CDR3 length: 16 amino acids. In germline, CDR1 is GKSSPN, CDR2 SITVG. CDR3 DNA (partial): TGTGCCTGGAGTCTATTTGATGTGTGGGGGGGAAAC. Translated, it gives CAWSLFDVWGGN. The entire CDR3 is CAWSLFDVWGGNTLYF.

This clone was seen at least ten times. The gene names given are mouse names. The read ends 4 residues shy of where the CDR3 ends; the end is completed using the germline J gene. The chain carries TRBV17 and TRBJ1-1; 9 nucleotides match TRBD1. CDR1 is MNHDT and CDR2 is YYDKIL in the germline V gene. This CDR3 is 15 amino acids long. Trimming removed 4 bases from V and 4 bases from J; junction bases left unmatched: 7. The CDR3 here is CASSTYRGRGTEVFF. The sequenced CDR3 bases are TGTGCTAGCAGTACCTACAGGGGGCGCGGCACA.

By frequency in the sample, this clone is medium-sized (0.01 to 0.1%). These gene names are mouse names. The read finishes 4 residues shy of the CDR3 end, and the germline J gene is used to complete it. The J gene is TRBJ2-7, the V gene TRBV5, with TRBD2 matching over 10 bases. Per germline, CDR1 LGHNA and CDR2 YNLKQL (reference sequence). The CDR3 sequence is 14 residues long. The CDR3 DNA, read in part, is TGTGCCAGCAGCCAAGAGACTGGGGGGTAT. This translates into CASSQETGGY. The whole CDR3 region reads CASSQETGGYEQYF.

At least ten counts were recorded for this clone. Gene and germline names: mouse. CDR3 protein: CASSPGTGGYEQYF. The CDR3 DNA, read in part, is TGTGCCAGCAGCCCCGGGACTGGGGGTTAT. The chain couples TRBV4 to TRBJ2-7; 11 bases are shared with TRBD2. Coverage ceases 4 residues before the CDR3 finishes, and the germline J gene fills in the end. Looked up from germline, CDR1 is LGHDT and CDR2 is YNNKQL (reference sequence). This CDR3 region has 14 residues.

This clone is termed medium-sized. Gene names follow the mouse nomenclature. The read falls 4 residues short of the CDR3 end, and the missing part is taken from the germline J gene. The chain carries TRBV5 and TRBJ1-2; 7 positions match TRBD1. The germline CDR1 and CDR2 sequences are LGHNA and YNLKQL (reference sequence). This CDR3 comprises 13 residues. The ends lost 4 bases at V and 2 bases at J; junction bases unmatched: 1. The sequenced part of the CDR3 DNA is TGTGCCAGCAGCCCGACAGGGAACTCC. This sequence encodes CASSPTGNS. In full, the CDR3 reads CASSPTGNSDYTF.

Judged by abundance, this clone is medium-sized (0.01 to 0.1%). The genes are named according to mouse. From the germline J gene comes the end of the CDR3, since the read stops 4 residues before it. The rearrangement joins TRBV13-2 to TRBJ2-7; 11 bases align to TRBD2. The CDR3 covers 16 residues. Germline CDR1 and CDR2: NNHNN and SYGAGS (reference sequence). The ends lost 2 bases at V and 0 bases at J; junction bases unmatched: 4. The DNA read from the CDR3 is TGTGCCAGCGGTGACCCCGACTGGGGGGGCTCCTAT. Amino acids: CASGDPDWGGSY. The full-length CDR3 reads as CASGDPDWGGSYEQYF.

A word on this clone: Gene names are the mouse ones. The sequence runs out 4 residues before the end of the CDR3; the remainder is reconstructed from the germline J gene. The rearrangement links TRBV2 to TRBJ2-7, with 7 bases fitting TRBD2. The CDR3 contains 15 residues. Trimming removed 0 bases from V and 0 bases from J; junction bases left unmatched: 2. CDR1 is LGHNA and CDR2 is YSYQKL in the germline V gene. CDR3 amino acids: CASSQEGGSSYEQYF. The CDR3 bases that were read are TGTGCCAGCAGCCAAGAGGGGGGGAGCTCCTAT.

As regards this clone: The gene names given are mouse names. The sequenced part of the CDR3 DNA is TGTGCCAGCAGCAGACCGGGACAGAAAAACTCC. It translates to CASSRPGQKNS. The complete CDR3 sequence is CASSRPGQKNSDYTF. V usage is TRBV15 and J usage is TRBJ1-2; 7 bases agree with TRBD1. The read comes to an end 4 residues before the CDR3 does, leaving the germline J gene to fill in the end. J lost 1 base, V lost 6 bases, and 8 bases had no gene match. This CDR3 comprises 15 residues. Germline lookup yields CDR1 SGHND and CDR2 FRSKSL. The whole variable domain, remainder taken from reference TRBV15 and TRBJ1-2, is DAGVTQTPRHEVAEKGQTIILKCEPVSGHNDLFWYRQTKIQGLELLSYFRSKSLMEDGGAFKDRFKAEMLNSSFSTLKIQPTEPKDSAVYLCASSRPGQKNSDYTFGSGTRLLVI.

This clone is medium-sized in the sample. Any gene name here is a mouse gene name. The read finishes 4 residues shy of the CDR3 end, and the germline J gene is used to complete it. The rearrangement links TRBV16 to TRBJ2-5; the D gene is possibly TRBD2 (5 bases). This CDR3 has 13 residues. Germline V gene lookup returns CDR1 SGHSA and CDR2 FRNQAP. CDR3 DNA, as far as it was read: TGTGCAAGCAGCTTAGATGGGGAAGAC. Its protein is CASSLDGED. The full-length CDR3 reads as CASSLDGEDTQYF.